This TCR beta chain was sequenced during a study of OX40 agonist ivuxolimab in advanced cancers. Data came from immunoSEQ multiplex PCR; TCRdb stores just in-frame clones and leaves some out. The sample consists of 29,000 or so clones, about 93% of them appearing once. CDR1 is ENHRY and CDR2 is SYGVKD in the germline V gene. The CDR3 sequence is 12 residues long. Trimming shortened V by 8 bases and J by 1 base, and 8 bases separated the two germline ends. The TCR sequence derives from an adult with an advanced solid tumor such as melanoma, head and neck, liver or kidney cancer. This sequence joins TRBV10-3 and TRBJ1-1; TRBD1 is a possible D gene (6 bases). The material was CD4+ or CD8+ T cells sorted from blood, obtained in a trial of the OX40 agonist ivuxolimab. The CDR3 reads CAIGQTNTEAFF. Written as DNA, the CDR3 is TGTGCCATCGGACAGACGAACACTGAAGCTTTCTTT.